Each of the 28 T cell receptor beta chains below was sequenced from the same sample in a study of cytomegalovirus exposure and HLA in healthy donors (dated by TCRdb to between 2016 and 2019). The method was the immunoSEQ multiplex PCR assay. The multiplex PCR relied on a mix of 60 forward primers for TCR Vbeta segments and 13 reverse primers for TCR Jbeta segments. TCRdb re-hosts the immuneACCESS table, in-frame sequences only. Its copies lack some clones; in the studies checked, an unresolved V gene accounts for under half of them, and the cause for the rest is not known. The sample table records approximately 140,000 clones; around 79% of these occur just once. The ten top clones hold around 2.9% of the sample. The source material was PBMCs. The receptor set was obtained from a middle-aged man in good health and CMV-seropositive.

The gene calls are TRBV30 and TRBJ2-7; 12 nucleotides match TRBD1. CDR3 length: 13 residues. Germline loops: CDR1 GTSNPN, CDR2 SVGIG (reference sequence). V was pared by 5 bases and J by 4 bases, with 3 bases of the junction left unmatched. The CDR3 DNA reads as TGTGCCTGGGGGACAGGGGGCCATTACGAGCAGTACTTC. As protein: CAWGTGGHYEQYF.

A note on this clone: Its ends do not fully match the called genes, so a read error is possible. V and J are TRBV19 and TRBJ1-5, with 7 nucleotides matching TRBD1. The germline V gene encodes CDR1 LNHDA and CDR2 SQIVND (reference sequence). This CDR3 region has 14 residues. The DNA of the CDR3 is TGTGCCAGTAGTTCCGGACAGGAAAGGCAGCCCCAGAATTTT. This codes for CASSSGQERQPQNF.

V gene TRBV6-5 combines with J gene TRBJ1-5; 7 bases line up with TRBD1. The germline V gene has CDR1 MNHEY and CDR2 SVGAGI. This CDR3 is built from 14 residues. The V gene end was trimmed by 6 bases and the J gene end by 1 base; junction bases not matched to a gene: 3. CDR3 in DNA: TGTGCCAGCAGGTCACAGGGGAGCAATCAGCCCCAGCATTTT. Its translation is CASRSQGSNQPQHF.

This clone was recorded a few times. The V call is TRBV5-1, the J call TRBJ2-7; weak D call: TRBD1 (5 bases). CDR1 and CDR2 (germline): SGHRS, YFSETQ. The V end lost 0 bases, the J end lost 3 bases, and 13 bases lay between the germline ends. This CDR3 comprises 15 residues. This CDR3 reads CASSLEAQVGYEQYF. The CDR3 DNA is TGCGCCAGCAGCTTGGAGGCACAGGTAGGCTACGAGCAGTACTTC.

The J gene is TRBJ2-7, the V gene TRBV7-2; 9 bases match TRBD2. Germline trimming cut 2 bases from V and 0 bases from J; bases unmatched to any gene: 8. The germline gives CDR1 SGHTA, CDR2 FQGNSA. The CDR3 sequence is 17 residues long. The CDR3 loop is CASSLTSSGTISYEQYF. The CDR3, as DNA: TGTGCCAGCAGCTTAACCTCTAGCGGGACGATCTCCTACGAGCAGTACTTC.

The chain couples TRBV5-1 to TRBJ2-1; 11 bases line up with TRBD2. The CDR3 sequence is 15 residues long. With V trimmed by 4 bases and J by 5 bases, 5 bases remained unmatched. CDR1 and CDR2 from the germline V gene are SGHRS and YFSETQ. In DNA, the CDR3 is TGCGCCAGCAGCATCACTAGCGGGAGTAACAATGAGCAGTTCTTC. This translates into CASSITSGSNNEQFF. Full variable domain (remainder filled in from reference TRBV5-1 and TRBJ2-1): KAGVTQTPRYLIKTRGQQVTLSCSPISGHRSVSWYQQTPGQGLQFLFEYFSETQRNKGNFPGRFSGRQFSNSRSEMNVSTLELGDSALYLCASSITSGSNNEQFFGPGTRLTVL.

The gene calls are TRBV5-1 and TRBJ1-6, with TRBD1 as a possible D gene (5 bases). The V end lost 1 base, the J end lost 5 bases, and 10 bases lay between the germline ends. There are 15 residues in the CDR3. The germline V gene encodes CDR1 SGHRS and CDR2 YFSETQ. The CDR3 is CASSLQGENNSPLHF. CDR3 bases: TGCGCCAGCAGCTTGCAAGGGGAAAATAATTCACCCCTCCACTTT.

This clone came up once. The chain joins TRBV27 to TRBJ2-1; D not resolved. Per the germline V gene, CDR1 is MNHEY and CDR2 is SMNVEV (reference sequence). Trimming took 5 bases from V and 3 from J, leaving 8 bases between them. The CDR3 runs to 13 residues. CDR3 amino acids: CASSATNYNEQFF. The DNA for the CDR3 is TGTGCCAGCAGTGCCACTAACTACAATGAGCAGTTCTTC.

This rearrangement joins TRBV7-8 to TRBJ2-1; D is perhaps TRBD2 (5 bases). This CDR3 is 14 amino acids long. Between the trimmed V and J ends, which lost 5 bases and 0 bases, there was a span of 8 bases. CDR1 is SGHVS and CDR2 is FQNEAQ in the germline V gene. CDR3 DNA sequence: TGTGCCAGCAGCGTGCGGGCCTCCTACAATGAGCAGTTCTTC. Translated: CASSVRASYNEQFF.

The V call is TRBV28, the J call TRBJ2-6, with D hard to call. The V gene lost 4 bases and the J gene lost 4 bases, with 14 bases spanning the gap. This CDR3 comprises 16 residues. Per the germline V gene, CDR1 is MDHEN and CDR2 is SYDVKM. DNA of the CDR3: TGTGCCAGCAGTTCCGCACTTGCGGCAGGGGCCAACGTCCTGACTTTC. It encodes CASSSALAAGANVLTF.

V and J are TRBV23-1 and TRBJ2-1; TRBD2 agrees at 8 bases. TRBV23-1 carries the ORF label, with uncertain function. J gave up 2 bases and V 3 bases, and 9 bases lay outside the gene matches. The CDR3 runs 17 residues. DNA for the CDR3: TGCGCCAGCAGTCAGCCCCCTACTAGCGGAGCCTACAATGAGCAGTTCTTC. This codes for CASSQPPTSGAYNEQFF.

This clone was recorded a few times. Germline is not matched at one junction end, which may reflect a read error. The chain recombines TRBV7-9 with TRBJ1-3, with 7 positions matching TRBD1. The length of the CDR3 is 14 residues. Germline CDR1 reads SEHNR; CDR2 reads FQNEAQ (reference sequence). DNA of the CDR3: TGTTCCAGCAGCTCGACAGGGAATGGAAACACCATATATTTT. It translates to CSSSSTGNGNTIYF.

The genes are TRBV7-6 and TRBJ2-7, with TRBD2 matching over 8 bases. Germline V gene sequence: CDR1 SGHVS, CDR2 FNYEAQ. V dropped 0 bases and J dropped 6; count of bases not matched to a gene: 7. There are 15 residues in the CDR3. This chain's CDR3 is CASSLAGGAGGEQYF. The DNA for the CDR3 is TGTGCCAGCAGCTTAGCGGGGGGGGCGGGAGGCGAGCAGTACTTC.

The J gene is TRBJ1-4, the V gene TRBV19; 8 bases are a match to TRBD1. This CDR3 region has 12 residues. The V and J ends lost 6 bases and 17 bases, in that order; junction bases with no gene match: 11. Looked up from germline, CDR1 is LNHDA and CDR2 is SQIVND (reference sequence). The CDR3 spells CASRGQVGADFF. Written as DNA, the CDR3 is TGTGCCAGTAGGGGACAGGTAGGAGCCGATTTTTTT.

Regarding this clone: An end of the junction differs from the germline gene, which may be a read error. The chain couples TRBV7-8 to TRBJ2-3; 11 bases line up with TRBD2. This CDR3 spans 17 amino acids. Germline V gene data show CDR1 as SGHVS and CDR2 as FQNEAQ. The CDR3 sequence is CASRLAGTSGFTDTQYF. CDR3 nucleotide sequence: TGTGCCAGCAGATTAGCCGGGACTAGCGGATTCACAGATACGCAGTATTTT.

The chain joins TRBV5-1 to TRBJ1-2; a weak D match, TRBD1 (6 bases). Per germline, CDR1 SGHRS and CDR2 YFSETQ. V was shortened by 4 bases and J by 2 bases, with 15 bases between the two germline ends. The CDR3 covers 15 residues. The CDR3 reads CASSPGTPANYGYTF. The CDR3 DNA follows: TGCGCCAGCAGCCCTGGGACACCGGCGAACTATGGCTACACCTTC.

J is TRBJ2-7 and V is TRBV28, with D tentatively TRBD1 (6 bases). V lost 7 bases, J lost 4 bases, and 17 bases lay in between. The CDR3 is 14 residues long. CDR1 MDHEN and CDR2 SYDVKM come from the germline V gene. CDR3 coding DNA: TGTGCCAGCACTGTTACTACAGGGTTGTACGAGCAGTACTTC. Amino acids: CASTVTTGLYEQYF.

The CDR3 DNA is TGTGCCAGCAAACGACTAGCGGAGATCACAGATACGCAGTATTTT. Translation: CASKRLAEITDTQYF. V usage is TRBV5-4 and J usage is TRBJ2-3; 9 nucleotides agree with TRBD2. V was clipped by 6 bases and J by 2 bases; unmatched bases: 7. The CDR3 is made up of 15 amino acids. The germline V gene has CDR1 SGHNT and CDR2 YYREEE (reference sequence). Variable domain in full (rest from reference TRBV5-4 and TRBJ2-3): ETGVTQSPTHLIKTRGQQVTLRCSSQSGHNTVSWYQQALGQGPQFIFQYYREEENGRGNFPPRFSGLQFPNYSSELNVNALELDDSALYLCASKRLAEITDTQYFGPGTRLTVL.

The chain is built from TRBV2 and TRBJ2-6; TRBD1 is a possible D gene (5 bases). Germline-derived CDR1 and CDR2 are SNHLY and FYNNEI. V shed 4 bases and J shed 0 bases, with 16 bases lying between them. The CDR3 length is 18 residues. CDR3 in amino acids: CASSGQFTGSSGANVLTF. The CDR3 coding sequence is TGTGCCAGCAGTGGACAATTTACAGGTTCCTCTGGGGCCAACGTCCTGACTTTC.

The chain recombines TRBV11-2 with TRBJ2-7, with unresolved D. Germline V lookup: CDR1 SGHAT, CDR2 FQNNGV. The CDR3 sequence is 15 residues long. V dropped 2 bases and J dropped 0 bases, with 11 bases sitting between them. Written as DNA, the CDR3 is TGTGCCAGCAGCTTAAGTGGCGGAGACTCCTACGAGCAGTACTTC. Its translation: CASSLSGGDSYEQYF.

The gene calls are TRBV19 and TRBJ2-1, with a possible D match to TRBD2 (7 bases). Germline-derived CDR1 and CDR2 are LNHDA and SQIVND (reference sequence). This CDR3 contains 18 residues. V lost 4 bases to trimming and J lost 3 bases, with 22 bases between them. This chain's CDR3 is CASSKGGGQTISYNEQFF. In nucleotides, the CDR3 is TGTGCCAGTAGTAAAGGGGGGGGCCAGACAATAAGCTACAATGAGCAGTTCTTC.

This clone was detected only a few times. J is TRBJ1-5 and V is TRBV7-2; a possible D gene is TRBD1 (6 bases). The V end lost 4 bases, the J end lost 3 bases, and 7 bases lay between the germline ends. Germline V CDR1 and CDR2: SGHTA, FQGNSA. The CDR3 covers 13 residues. The CDR3 DNA is TGTGCCAGCAGCTGGACAGTCAATCAGCCCCAGCATTTT. Translation gives CASSWTVNQPQHF.

The V call is TRBV5-1, the J call TRBJ2-7, with TRBD2 identical over 10 bases. Germline V gives CDR1 SGHRS, CDR2 YFSETQ. This CDR3 region has 17 residues. V was clipped by 4 bases and J by 3 bases; unmatched bases: 13. The CDR3 loop reads CASSPGGLAGGNYEQYF. In nucleotides, the CDR3 is TGCGCCAGCAGCCCGGGAGGCTTAGCGGGAGGAAACTACGAGCAGTACTTC.

The chain couples TRBV6-5 to TRBJ2-5; TRBD1 aligns across 10 bases. The CDR3 has 14 amino acids. CDR1 is MNHEY and CDR2 is SVGAGI in the germline V gene. The J segment lost 5 bases and the V segment lost 6 bases, leaving 6 bases of the junction unmatched. In DNA form, the CDR3 reads TGTGCCAGCAGCAGGACAGGGGGTGGTGAGACCCAGTACTTC. Translating gives CASSRTGGGETQYF.

The chain uses TRBV7-2 and TRBJ2-3; D unresolved. V lost 1 base to trimming and J lost 2 bases, with 7 bases between them. This CDR3 region has 14 residues. CDR1 SGHTA and CDR2 FQGNSA come from the germline V gene. The CDR3 sequence: CASSLGLATDTQYF. The CDR3 nucleotides read TGTGCCAGCAGCTTAGGGTTGGCCACAGATACGCAGTATTTT.

The rearrangement uses TRBV5-1 and TRBJ1-1; TRBD1 agrees at 10 bases. This CDR3 is 14 amino acids long. Germline lookup yields CDR1 SGHRS and CDR2 YFSETQ. J lost 3 bases, V lost 4 bases, and 3 bases had no gene match. CDR3 region: CASSGTGEYTEAFF. Here the CDR3 DNA reads TGCGCCAGCAGCGGGACAGGGGAGTACACTGAAGCTTTCTTT. The full variable domain, completed using reference TRBV5-1 and TRBJ1-1, is KAGVTQTPRYLIKTRGQQVTLSCSPISGHRSVSWYQQTPGQGLQFLFEYFSETQRNKGNFPGRFSGRQFSNSRSEMNVSTLELGDSALYLCASSGTGEYTEAFFGQGTRLTVV.

Details on this clone: One junction end does not reproduce the germline sequence, and a read error may be involved. This chain uses TRBV7-9 with TRBJ1-1; D possibly corresponds to TRBD1 (5 bases). Germline V gene lookup returns CDR1 SEHNR and CDR2 FQNEAQ (reference sequence). The CDR3 has 13 amino acids. The CDR3 loop reads CSSSLTVNTEAFF. The CDR3 bases are TGTTCCAGCAGCTTGACAGTGAACACTGAAGCTTTCTTT.

Only a few counts were recorded for this clone. The CDR3 here is CASRLQDLSTDTQYF. CDR3 coding DNA: TGTGCCAGCAGATTACAGGACCTAAGCACAGATACGCAGTATTTT. The rearrangement joins TRBV6-5 to TRBJ2-3; D may be TRBD1 (5 bases). Per germline, CDR1 MNHEY and CDR2 SVGAGI. The germline V and J ends were trimmed by 6 bases and 0 bases, with 13 bases remaining between them. The CDR3 contains 15 residues.